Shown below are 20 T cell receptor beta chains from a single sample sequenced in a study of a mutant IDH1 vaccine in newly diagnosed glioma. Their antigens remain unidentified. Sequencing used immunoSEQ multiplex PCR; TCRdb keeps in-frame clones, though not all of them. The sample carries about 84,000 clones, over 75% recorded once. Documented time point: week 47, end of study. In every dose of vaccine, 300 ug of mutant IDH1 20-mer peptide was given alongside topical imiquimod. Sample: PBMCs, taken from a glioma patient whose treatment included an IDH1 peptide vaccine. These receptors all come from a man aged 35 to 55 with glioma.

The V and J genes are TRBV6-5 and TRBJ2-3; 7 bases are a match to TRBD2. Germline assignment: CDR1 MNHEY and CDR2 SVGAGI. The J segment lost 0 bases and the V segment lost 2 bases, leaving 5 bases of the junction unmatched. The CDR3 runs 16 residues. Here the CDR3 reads CASSYSSGLSTDTQYF. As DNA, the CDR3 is TGTGCCAGCAGTTACAGTAGCGGGCTTAGCACAGATACGCAGTATTTT.

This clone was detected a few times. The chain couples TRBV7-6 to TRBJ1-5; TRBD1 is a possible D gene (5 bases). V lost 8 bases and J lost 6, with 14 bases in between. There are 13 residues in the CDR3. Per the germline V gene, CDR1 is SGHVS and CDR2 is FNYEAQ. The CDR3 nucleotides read TGTGCCAGCGCCATATCCGGGGGTCAGCCCCAGCATTTT. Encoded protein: CASAISGGQPQHF.

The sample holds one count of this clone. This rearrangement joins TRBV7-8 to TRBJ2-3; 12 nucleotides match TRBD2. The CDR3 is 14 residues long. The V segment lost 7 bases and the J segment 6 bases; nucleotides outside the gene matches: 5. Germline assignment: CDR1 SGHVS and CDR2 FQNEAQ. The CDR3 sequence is CASTGLAGIDTQYF. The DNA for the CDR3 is TGTGCCAGCACCGGACTAGCGGGAATCGATACGCAGTATTTT.

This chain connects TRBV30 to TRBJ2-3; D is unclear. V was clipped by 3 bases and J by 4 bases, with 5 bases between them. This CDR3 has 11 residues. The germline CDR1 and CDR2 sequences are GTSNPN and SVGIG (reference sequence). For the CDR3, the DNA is TGTGCCTGGAGAACTTCAGATACGCAGTATTTT. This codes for CAWRTSDTQYF.

The CDR3 region has the DNA TGTGCCATCAGTGAGTCGAAGACGCGGAGCAACTACAATGAGCAGTTCTTC. Translated: CAISESKTRSNYNEQFF. The chain joins TRBV10-3 to TRBJ2-1; D remains ambiguous. Trimming took off 0 bases at V and 3 bases at J, with 15 bases between the two ends. Germline V gives CDR1 ENHRY, CDR2 SYGVKD. The length of the CDR3 is 17 residues.

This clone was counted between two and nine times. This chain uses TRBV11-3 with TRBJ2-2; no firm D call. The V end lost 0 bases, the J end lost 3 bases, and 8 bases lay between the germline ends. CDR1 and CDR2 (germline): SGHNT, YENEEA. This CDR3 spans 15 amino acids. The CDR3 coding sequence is TGTGCCAGCAGCTTAGAGACCGTCGACACCGGGGAGCTGTTTTTT. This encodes CASSLETVDTGELFF.

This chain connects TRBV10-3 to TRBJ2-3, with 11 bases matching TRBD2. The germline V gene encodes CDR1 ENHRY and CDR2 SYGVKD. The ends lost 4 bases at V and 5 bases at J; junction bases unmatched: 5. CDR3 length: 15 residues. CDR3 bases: TGTGCCATCAGTGGCGGGACTAGCGGAGTAGATACGCAGTATTTT. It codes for CAISGGTSGVDTQYF.

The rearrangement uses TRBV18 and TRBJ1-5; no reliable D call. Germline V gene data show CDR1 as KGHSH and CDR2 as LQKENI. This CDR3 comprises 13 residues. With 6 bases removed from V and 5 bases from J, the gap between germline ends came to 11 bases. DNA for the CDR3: TGTGCCAGCTCCCGGACGGTGGATCAGCCCCAGCATTTT. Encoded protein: CASSRTVDQPQHF.

In DNA form, the CDR3 reads TGTGCCACCAGCAAACCAGGGCTTTACAATTATGGCTACACCTTC. This sequence encodes CATSKPGLYNYGYTF. The V and J genes are TRBV15 and TRBJ1-2, with a tentative D call TRBD1 (5 bases). Trimming removed 4 bases at V and 5 bases at J, with 17 bases between. CDR1 LNHNV and CDR2 YYDKDF come from the germline V gene (reference sequence). This CDR3 has 15 residues. The variable domain in full, completed from reference TRBV15 and TRBJ1-2, reads DAMVIQNPRYQVTQFGKPVTLSCSQTLNHNVMYWYQQKSSQAPKLLFHYYDKDFNNEADTPDNFQSRRPNTSFCFLDIRSPGLGDTAMYLCATSKPGLYNYGYTFGSGTRLTVV.

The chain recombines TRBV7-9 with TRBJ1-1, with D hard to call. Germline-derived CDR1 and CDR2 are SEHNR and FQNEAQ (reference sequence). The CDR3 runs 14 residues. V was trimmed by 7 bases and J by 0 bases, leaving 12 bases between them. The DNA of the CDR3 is TGTGCCAGCACCCCTCGAGGGATGAACACTGAAGCTTTCTTT. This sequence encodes CASTPRGMNTEAFF. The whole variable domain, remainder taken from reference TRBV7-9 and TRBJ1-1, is DTGVSQNPRHKITKRGQNVTFRCDPISEHNRLYWYRQTLGQGPEFLTYFQNEAQLEKSRLLSDRFSAERPKGSFSTLEIQRTEQGDSAMYLCASTPRGMNTEAFFGQGTRLTVV.

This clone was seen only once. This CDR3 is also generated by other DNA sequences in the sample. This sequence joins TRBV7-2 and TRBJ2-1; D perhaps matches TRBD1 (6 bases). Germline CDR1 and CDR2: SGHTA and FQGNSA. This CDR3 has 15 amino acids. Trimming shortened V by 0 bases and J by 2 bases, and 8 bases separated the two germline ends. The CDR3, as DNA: TGTGCCAGCAGCTTAGCGGGGGCCACCTACAATGAGCAGTTCTTC. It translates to CASSLAGATYNEQFF.

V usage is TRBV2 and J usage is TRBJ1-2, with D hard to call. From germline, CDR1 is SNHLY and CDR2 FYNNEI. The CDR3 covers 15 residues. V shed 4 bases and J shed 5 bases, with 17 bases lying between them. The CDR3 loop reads CASSVDGAGPYGYTF. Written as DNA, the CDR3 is TGTGCCAGCAGTGTCGACGGAGCCGGCCCTTATGGCTACACCTTC.

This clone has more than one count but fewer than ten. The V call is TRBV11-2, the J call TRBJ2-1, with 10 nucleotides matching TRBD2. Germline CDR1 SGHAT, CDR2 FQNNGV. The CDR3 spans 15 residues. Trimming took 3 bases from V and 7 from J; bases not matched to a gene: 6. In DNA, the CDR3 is TGTGCCAGCAGCTTGCTAGCGGGGGATCGGAATGAGCAGTTCTTC. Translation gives CASSLLAGDRNEQFF.

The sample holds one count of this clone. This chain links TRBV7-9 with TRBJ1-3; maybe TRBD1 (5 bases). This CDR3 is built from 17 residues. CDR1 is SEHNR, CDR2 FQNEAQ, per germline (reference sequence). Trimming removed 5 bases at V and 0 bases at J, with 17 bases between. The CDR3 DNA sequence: TGTGCCAGCAGCGACAGCGGACTCGGACACTCTGGAAACACCATATATTTT. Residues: CASSDSGLGHSGNTIYF.

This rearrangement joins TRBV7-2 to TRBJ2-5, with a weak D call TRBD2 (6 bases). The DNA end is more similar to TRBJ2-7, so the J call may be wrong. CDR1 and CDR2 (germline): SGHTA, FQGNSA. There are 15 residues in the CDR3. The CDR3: CASSFGPGGLYEQYF. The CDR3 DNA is TGTGCCAGCAGCTTCGGACCCGGGGGTCTTTACGAGCAGTACTTC.

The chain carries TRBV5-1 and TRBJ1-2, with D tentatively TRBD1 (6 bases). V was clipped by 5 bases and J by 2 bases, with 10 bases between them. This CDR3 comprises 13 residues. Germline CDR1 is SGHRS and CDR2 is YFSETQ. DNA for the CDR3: TGCGCCAGCAGGAAGGGGGGAAACTATGGCTACACCTTC. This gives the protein CASRKGGNYGYTF. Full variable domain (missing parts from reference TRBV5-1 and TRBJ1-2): KAGVTQTPRYLIKTRGQQVTLSCSPISGHRSVSWYQQTPGQGLQFLFEYFSETQRNKGNFPGRFSGRQFSNSRSEMNVSTLELGDSALYLCASRKGGNYGYTFGSGTRLTVV.

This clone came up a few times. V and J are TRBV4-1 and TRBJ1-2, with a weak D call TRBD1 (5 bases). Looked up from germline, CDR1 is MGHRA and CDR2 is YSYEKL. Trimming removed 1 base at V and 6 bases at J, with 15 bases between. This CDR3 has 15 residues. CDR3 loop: CASSQVGTTGNGYTF. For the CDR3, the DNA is TGCGCCAGCAGCCAAGTTGGGACCACTGGGAATGGCTACACCTTC.

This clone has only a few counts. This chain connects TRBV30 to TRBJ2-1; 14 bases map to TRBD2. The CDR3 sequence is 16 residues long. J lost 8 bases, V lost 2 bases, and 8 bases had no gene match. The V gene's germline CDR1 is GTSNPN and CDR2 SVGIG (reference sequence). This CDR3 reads CAWSIRTSGRNYEQFF. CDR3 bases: TGTGCCTGGAGTATTCGGACTAGCGGGAGGAACTATGAGCAGTTCTTC.

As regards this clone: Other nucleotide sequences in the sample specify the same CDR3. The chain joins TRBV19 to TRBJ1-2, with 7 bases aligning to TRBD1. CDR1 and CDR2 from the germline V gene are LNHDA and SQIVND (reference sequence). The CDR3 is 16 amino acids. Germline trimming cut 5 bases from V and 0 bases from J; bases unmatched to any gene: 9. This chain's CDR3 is CASSPRQGGTNYGYTF. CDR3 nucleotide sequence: TGTGCCAGTAGTCCCCGACAGGGAGGGACTAACTATGGCTACACCTTC.

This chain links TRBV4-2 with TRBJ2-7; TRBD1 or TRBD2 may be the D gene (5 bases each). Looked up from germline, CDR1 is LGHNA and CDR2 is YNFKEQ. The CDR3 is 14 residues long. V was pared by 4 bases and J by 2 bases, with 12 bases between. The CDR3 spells CASSLDEGTYEQYF. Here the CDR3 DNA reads TGTGCCAGCAGCCTCGACGAGGGGACCTACGAGCAGTACTTC.